The rows below give T cell receptor beta chains drawn from one sample of a study of T cells generated in artificial thymic organoids. These TCRs' antigens remain unknown. Each CDR3 protein is one row after TCRdb ran MiXCR on the 5' RACE reads. The table includes under 10,000 distinct CDR3 sequences, roughly a quarter detected once. Sequencing was done on a sample of naive CD8+ T cells grown in artificial thymic organoids from cord blood stem and progenitor cells. The receptors here all came from a human donor who gave cord blood stem cells for thymic organoid culture, a cardiac surgery patient who gave postnatal thymus, or a blood donor (not recorded which). CDR3s include the opening cysteine and the closing phenylalanine or tryptophan. The D gene is left open where the match is weak. Clone sizes are given selectively: once, few, many, or a class where the clone is expanded.

15 TRBJ2-7 TRBV4-3 - - TGCGCCAGCAGCCAAGATCGCCGGGACCCCTACGAGCAGTACTTC CASSQDRRDPYEQYF
17 TRBJ2-1 TRBV12-3/TRBV12-4 medium-sized - TGTGCCAGCAGGGGGGCTGGGGAAGCATTCGGGTACAATGAGCAGTTCTTC CASRGAGEAFGYNEQFF
11 TRBJ2-1 TRBV19 - - TGTGCCAGTAGTATGAGGACGATACAGTTCTTC CASSMRTIQFF
17 TRBJ1-6 TRBV7-9 - - TGTGTCAGCAGCTTAATGAGGAGGAGTACTTATAATTCACCCCTCCACTTT CVSSLMRRSTYNSPLHF
14 TRBJ2-4 TRBV5-1 few TRBD1 TGCGCCAGCAGCCTCGGGACAGGGAAAAACATTCAGTACTTC CASSLGTGKNIQYF
16 TRBJ1-1 TRBV4-2 medium-sized TRBD1 TGTGCCAGCAGCCAAGACCGGAGGACAGGGGGAACTGAAGCTTTCTTT CASSQDRRTGGTEAFF
17 TRBJ2-7 TRBV7-9 medium-sized TRBD2 TGTGCCAGCAGCCCCCCCTCGGCGGGACTAAGACCCTACGAGCAGTACTTC CASSPPSAGLRPYEQYF
16 TRBJ1-2 TRBV6-6 - - TGTGCCAGCAGATGGGATAAACAAGGGTTTAACTATGGCTACACCTTC CASRWDKQGFNYGYTF
15 TRBJ1-1 TRBV9 few TRBD1 TGTGCCAGCAGCGTTAGGACAGGGGGCGAGACTGAAGCTTTCTTT CASSVRTGGETEAFF
14 TRBJ1-5 TRBV10-3 few - TGTGCCATCAGTGAGTTCCCCCTTTATCAGCCCCAGCATTTT CAISEFPLYQPQHF
14 TRBJ1-4 TRBV20-1 - TRBD1 TGCAGTGCTAGAGGGACAGGGAAGAAAGAAAGACTGTTTTTT CSARGTGKKERLFF
15 TRBJ1-1 TRBV4-3 medium-sized TRBD1 TGCGCCAGCAGCCCCTGGGACAGATGTAAAACTGAAGCTTTCTTT CASSPWDRCKTEAFF
16 TRBJ2-7 TRBV11-1 medium-sized - TGTGCCAGCAGCGACTCCCGGCGCCGGATCGACTACGAGCAGTACTTC CASSDSRRRIDYEQYF
17 TRBJ2-5 TRBV28 - TRBD2 TGTGCCAGCAGTTTAACCCTAGCGGGATGGGGGGTAGAGACCCAGTACTTC CASSLTLAGWGVETQYF
15 TRBJ2-6 TRBV5-5 - - TGTGCCAGCAGCTTGAAGGGCTCTGGGGCCAACGTCCTGACTTTC CASSLKGSGANVLTF
15 TRBJ1-3 TRBV30 - - TGTGCCTGGAGTAAGGACTGCTACTCTGGAAACACCATATATTTT CAWSKDCYSGNTIYF
14 TRBJ2-5 TRBV28 - - TGTGCCAGCAGTTTACAGTCCCCCCGGGAGACCCAGTACTTC CASSLQSPRETQYF
13 TRBJ2-7 TRBV28 - - TGTGCCAGCAGTTGGCAGGGACCCTACGAGCAGTACTTC CASSWQGPYEQYF
13 TRBJ2-7 TRBV5-6 - - TGTGCCAGCAGCTGGGGACTTTCCCTCGAGCAGTACTTC CASSWGLSLEQYF
21 TRBJ2-2 TRBV7-6 - TRBD2 TGTGCCAGCAGCTTAGCGGTTCCCAGACTAGCGGGGGGGCGATTTACCGGGGAGCTGTTTTTT CASSLAVPRLAGGRFTGELFF
14 TRBJ1-2 TRBV3-1 - - TGTGCCAGCAGCCAAGATACAGCCCTCTATGGCTACACCTTC CASSQDTALYGYTF
16 TRBJ1-6 TRBV4-2 few TRBD1 TGTGCCAGCAGCCGGGGACAGGGGCTGTATAATTCACCCCTCCACTTT CASSRGQGLYNSPLHF
16 TRBJ2-2 TRBV6-2/TRBV6-3 - - TGTGCCGACAGCCTGAACAGGGAAACGAACACCGGGGAGCTGTTTTTT CADSLNRETNTGELFF
14 TRBJ1-2 TRBV12-3/TRBV12-4 once TRBD1 TGTGCCAGCAGTGTGACAGGGGGGTACTATGGCTACACCTTC CASSVTGGYYGYTF
13 TRBJ1-2 TRBV7-4 few - TGTGCCAGCAGCTTCTACAGTGTTCGTGGCTACACCTTC CASSFYSVRGYTF
14 TRBJ1-2 TRBV5-4 - - TGTGCCAGCAGCTTGGACACAGGGTTCTATGGCTACACCTTC CASSLDTGFYGYTF
13 TRBJ2-1 TRBV5-1 few TRBD1 TGCGCCAGCAGCCTTGGACAGGACAATGAGCAGTTCTTC CASSLGQDNEQFF
16 TRBJ2-7 TRBV9 few - TGTGCCAGCAGCCCCGCGGCTATGGGATCGACCTACGAGCAGTACTTC CASSPAAMGSTYEQYF
12 TRBJ2-7 TRBV12-2 - - TGTGCAAGTCGCTTGTTACCCTACGAGCAGTACTTC CASRLLPYEQYF
14 TRBJ2-1 TRBV4-3 few TRBD2 TGCGCCAGCAGCCAAGATCCCCTACTAGCGGAGCAGTTCTTC CASSQDPLLAEQFF
19 TRBJ1-4 TRBV30 - TRBD1 TGTGCCTGGTCGACCCTTTGGGACAGCGAGGGGGGAACTAATGAAAAACTGTTTTTT CAWSTLWDSEGGTNEKLFF
14 TRBJ2-7 TRBV7-8 few TRBD1 TGTGCCAGCAGCTGTACAGGGGAGATCTACGAGCAGTACTTC CASSCTGEIYEQYF
14 TRBJ2-1 TRBV7-3 medium-sized - TGTGCCAGCAGCTTATCGGTCGGGGTTAATGAGCAGTTCTTC CASSLSVGVNEQFF
14 TRBJ1-5 TRBV28 - - TGTGCCAGCGGCTACGGCAACAGCAATCAGCCCCAGCATTTT CASGYGNSNQPQHF
12 TRBJ2-2 TRBV4-3 - - TGCGCCAGCAGCCAAGGGGTGAGGGAGCTGTTTTTT CASSQGVRELFF
14 TRBJ2-7 TRBV24-1 - - TGTGCCACCAGTGACCGGGGGCGCGAGGACGAGCAGTACTTC CATSDRGREDEQYF
15 TRBJ1-5 TRBV5-1 - TRBD1 TGCGCCAGCAGCCCGGACAGGGGGCGCGGGCAGCCCCAGCATTTT CASSPDRGRGQPQHF
14 TRBJ2-5 TRBV3-1 - - TGTGCCAGCAGCCGCGGGGCCTTAAGGGAGACCCAGTACTTC CASSRGALRETQYF
12 TRBJ2-7 TRBV6-5 - - TGTGCCAGCAGGGGGGACGCCTACGAGCAGTACTTC CASRGDAYEQYF
15 TRBJ2-7 TRBV7-9 few - TGTGCCAGCAGCTTAGCGGGCAGGGGGGGATACGAGCAGTACTTC CASSLAGRGGYEQYF
13 TRBJ2-5 TRBV15 few - TGTGCCACCAGCAGAGATAACGGGGAGACCCAGTACTTC CATSRDNGETQYF
12 TRBJ1-5 TRBV9 few - TGTGCCAGCAGCCCCGGCTGGGGACCCCAGCATTTT CASSPGWGPQHF
13 TRBJ1-2 TRBV5-6 medium-sized - TGTGCCAGCAGCTTCTGGCCCTCCGAGGGCTACACCTTC CASSFWPSEGYTF
14 TRBJ2-2 TRBV5-1 - - TGCGCCAGCAGCTTGTCACCTAACACCGGGGAGCTGTTTTTT CASSLSPNTGELFF
12 TRBJ2-1 TRBV5-6 medium-sized - TGTGCCAGCAGCTTGGTATACAATGAGCAGTTCTTC CASSLVYNEQFF
15 TRBJ1-5 TRBV10-2 - TRBD1 TGCGCCAGCAGTGAGGGGACAGGAGGCAATCAGCCCCAGCATTTT CASSEGTGGNQPQHF
16 TRBJ2-2 TRBV5-5 few TRBD2 TGTGCCAGCAGCTCACCCGGGGGGTCGAACACCGGGGAGCTGTTTTTT CASSSPGGSNTGELFF